A selection of T cell receptor beta chains follows, all from one sample in a study of blood T cell repertoires in COVID-19. Measured with immunoSEQ multiplex PCR; TCRdb has only the in-frame clones, and not every one. In the table there are 250,000 to 350,000 clones, approximately 87% of which are singletons. Sample: peripheral blood. These receptors were collected from a woman between 45 and 60 years old with active or convalescent COVID-19. The CDR3 runs from the conserved cysteine through the conserved F or W. A D gene is named only where the DNA matches it firmly. Clone size is stated in some rows and not others, as once, few, many or a class when expanded.

13	TRBV29-1	-	TRBJ1-2	-	CSVEEGTNYGYTF	TGCAGCGTTGAAGAGGGCACTAACTATGGCTACACCTTC
15	TRBV24-1	TRBD1	TRBJ2-1	-	CATSARDSSYNEQFF	TGTGCCACCAGTGCCCGGGACAGTAGCTACAATGAGCAGTTCTTC
15	TRBV5-1	TRBD2	TRBJ2-3	-	CASSRLAGGPDTQYF	TGCGCCAGCAGCAGACTAGCGGGAGGGCCAGATACGCAGTATTTT
12	TRBV24-1	-	TRBJ2-7	few	CATSHQGYEQYF	TGTGCCACCAGCCACCAGGGGTACGAGCAGTACTTC
15	TRBV3-1/TRBV3-2	TRBD2	TRBJ2-7	-	CASSLSVTSAYEQYF	TGTGCCAGCAGCCTAAGTGTCACTAGCGCCTACGAGCAGTACTTC
14	TRBV7-2	-	TRBJ1-1	-	CASSLGLLNTEAFF	TGTGCCAGCAGCTTAGGACTGCTGAACACTGAAGCTTTCTTT
13	TRBV30	-	TRBJ2-7	-	CAWAQGTLNEQYF	TGTGCCTGGGCACAGGGTACGTTAAACGAGCAGTACTTC
15	TRBV7-3	-	TRBJ2-5	few	CASSPTLSRMETQYF	TGTGCCAGCAGCCCCACGCTGTCTAGGATGGAGACCCAGTACTTC
14	TRBV30	-	TRBJ2-7	-	CAWSSPGLSYEQYF	TGTGCCTGGAGTTCGCCAGGGCTCTCCTACGAGCAGTACTTC
13	TRBV5-6	-	TRBJ2-7	-	CASSSGTRYEQYF	TGTGCCAGCAGCTCCGGTACTCGCTACGAGCAGTACTTC
15	TRBV18	TRBD1	TRBJ1-2	-	CASSAGQGVSYGYTF	TGTGCCAGCTCAGCGGGACAGGGGGTTTCCTATGGCTACACCTTC
15	TRBV6-2/TRBV6-3	-	TRBJ2-1	once	CASSYRGTDYNEQFF	TGTGCCAGCAGTTACCGTGGGACTGACTACAATGAGCAGTTCTTC
15	TRBV9	TRBD2	TRBJ2-3	-	CASSGGLGGADTQYF	TGTGCCAGCAGCGGGGGACTAGGAGGTGCAGATACGCAGTATTTT
12	TRBV6-5	TRBD1	TRBJ2-7	-	CATGQGLDEQYF	TGTGCCACGGGACAGGGTTTGGACGAGCAGTACTTC
15	TRBV19	TRBD1	TRBJ2-7	-	CASSGPGTGAYEQYF	TGTGCCAGTAGTGGCCCCGGGACAGGAGCCTACGAGCAGTACTTC
15	TRBV4-3	TRBD1	TRBJ2-7	-	CASSQGVQGAYEQYF	TGCGCCAGCAGCCAAGGGGTACAGGGGGCCTACGAGCAGTACTTC
15	TRBV11-3	-	TRBJ2-1	once	CASSSGETSYNEQFF	TGTGCCAGCAGCTCGGGGGAGACCTCCTACAATGAGCAGTTCTTC
12	TRBV9	-	TRBJ2-1	-	CASSIPGRAQFF	TGTGCCAGCAGCATCCCCGGTCGTGCGCAGTTCTTC
19	TRBV27	-	TRBJ2-5	-	CASSFGRQGGGGGGETQYF	TGTGCCAGCAGTTTCGGACGACAGGGAGGAGGTGGTGGAGGAGAGACCCAGTACTTC
14	TRBV5-1	TRBD1	TRBJ1-1	-	CASRRDRGNTEAFF	TGCGCCAGCAGAAGAGACAGGGGCAACACTGAAGCTTTCTTT
18	TRBV11-3	TRBD2	TRBJ2-1	-	CASSSSGTSGGSGNEQFF	TGTGCCAGCAGCTCCTCCGGGACTAGCGGGGGGAGCGGGAATGAGCAGTTCTTC
14	TRBV19	TRBD2	TRBJ2-2	-	CASGRGVRTGELFF	TGTGCCAGCGGGAGGGGAGTTCGGACCGGGGAGCTGTTTTTT
15	TRBV2	-	TRBJ1-4	-	CASSVRGATNEKLFF	TGTGCCAGCAGTGTCAGGGGTGCAACTAATGAAAAACTGTTTTTT
14	TRBV19	TRBD2	TRBJ2-3	-	CASLASGVSDTQYF	TGTGCCAGCCTCGCGAGCGGGGTGTCGGATACGCAGTATTTT
14	TRBV6-5	TRBD1	TRBJ1-6	-	CASRSGTGNSPLHF	TGTGCCAGCAGATCGGGGACAGGGAATTCACCCCTCCACTTT
16	TRBV18	-	TRBJ2-2	-	CASSPQDTGNTGELFF	TGTGCCAGCTCACCACAGGACACGGGGAACACCGGGGAGCTGTTTTTT
16	TRBV28	-	TRBJ1-3	-	CASSFRGRDSGNTIYF	TGTGCCAGCAGTTTCCGCGGGCGCGACTCTGGAAACACCATATATTTT
15	TRBV5-1	-	TRBJ2-1	-	CASTLAGWGYNEQFF	TGCGCCAGCACCTTGGCGGGGTGGGGATACAATGAGCAGTTCTTC
14	TRBV5-1	TRBD1	TRBJ2-7	-	CASSSDRGLYEQYF	TGCGCCAGCAGCTCGGACAGGGGGCTTTACGAGCAGTACTTC
11	TRBV7-9	-	TRBJ2-7	once	CASSLVDEQYF	TGTGCCAGCAGTCTAGTCGACGAGCAGTACTTC
12	TRBV5-1	-	TRBJ1-2	-	CASSPSGYGYTF	TGCGCCAGCAGTCCGTCGGGGTATGGCTACACCTTC
14	TRBV27	TRBD2	TRBJ2-7	-	CASSILADPYEQYF	TGTGCCAGCAGTATTCTAGCGGATCCCTACGAGCAGTACTTC
14	TRBV6-4	TRBD1	TRBJ1-6	-	CASSATGGNSPLHF	TGTGCCAGCAGCGCGACAGGGGGCAATTCACCCCTCCACTTT
14	TRBV9	-	TRBJ2-5	-	CASSVAGRQETQYF	TGTGCCAGCAGCGTAGCAGGCCGTCAAGAGACCCAGTACTTC
15	TRBV7-9	TRBD1	TRBJ1-2	-	CASSTGTGVVSGYTF	TGTGCCAGCAGCACCGGGACAGGGGTTGTGAGTGGCTACACCTTC
16	TRBV27	TRBD1	TRBJ2-1	-	CASSLVGQGVSYEQFF	TGTGCCAGCAGTTTAGTGGGACAGGGTGTGTCATATGAGCAGTTCTTC